These 24 T cell receptor beta chains were sequenced from one sample in a study of blood T cell repertoires in COVID-19. The assay was immunoSEQ multiplex PCR, and TCRdb's table has in-frame clones only and misses some. The sample has some 290,000 clones; around 90% are singletons. The sequencing sample was made of peripheral blood. The receptors were sampled from a woman between 40 and 50 years old with COVID-19, enrolled during active disease.

The chain recombines TRBV7-9 with TRBJ2-5, with D unresolved. This CDR3 is 12 amino acids long. Germline V gives CDR1 SEHNR, CDR2 FQNEAQ (reference sequence). Trimming removed 3 bases at V and 3 bases at J, with 5 bases between. CDR3 DNA: TGTGCCAGCAGCTTCACAGAAGAGACCCAGTACTTC. This sequence encodes CASSFTEETQYF.

The rearrangement links TRBV7-9 to TRBJ2-7, with 9 positions matching TRBD1. Germline V gene lookup returns CDR1 SEHNR and CDR2 FQNEAQ (reference sequence). After removal of 2 bases from V and 12 bases from J, the junction contained 11 bases not matched to a gene. The length of the CDR3 is 14 residues. CDR3 sequence reads: CASSLPSRGDRVYF. CDR3 in DNA: TGTGCCAGCAGCTTACCGTCACGGGGGGACAGGGTGTACTTC.

In regard to this clone: This sample includes further DNA sequences coding for the same CDR3. The rearrangement joins TRBV7-2 to TRBJ1-5; TRBD1 is a possible D gene (5 bases). The CDR3 covers 15 residues. The germline V gene encodes CDR1 SGHTA and CDR2 FQGNSA. The V end lost 1 base, the J end lost 1 base, and 8 bases lay between the germline ends. The CDR3 spells CASSLGGRSNQPQHF. The CDR3 bases are TGTGCCAGCAGCTTAGGGGGCAGGAGCAATCAGCCCCAGCATTTT. Full variable domain (outside the CDR3, taken from reference TRBV7-2 and TRBJ1-5): GAGVSQSPSNKVTEKGKDVELRCDPISGHTALYWYRQSLGQGLEFLIYFQGNSAPDKSGLPSDRFSAERTGGSVSTLTIQRTQQEDSAVYLCASSLGGRSNQPQHFGDGTRLSIL.

V usage is TRBV7-3 and J usage is TRBJ1-3; D gene unclear. Deletions cut 4 bases from V and 4 bases from J, with 11 bases between. CDR1 SGHTA and CDR2 FQGTGA come from the germline V gene. The CDR3 runs to 14 residues. This CDR3 is CASSSPGAGNTIYF. In DNA form, the CDR3 reads TGTGCCAGCAGCTCCCCGGGAGCCGGAAACACCATATATTTT. Supplemented by reference TRBV7-3 and TRBJ1-3, the full variable domain reads GAGVSQTPSNKVTEKGKYVELRCDPISGHTALYWYRQSLGQGPEFLIYFQGTGAADDSGLPNDRFFAVRPEGSVSTLKIQRTERGDSAVYLCASSSPGAGNTIYFGEGSWLTVV.

This clone was counted once. The chain joins TRBV4-1 to TRBJ1-4; 10 bases are a match to TRBD1. Germline loops: CDR1 MGHRA, CDR2 YSYEKL. The CDR3 totals 18 residues. V lost 4 bases and J lost 0; bases outside the gene matches: 8. Written as DNA, the CDR3 is TGCGCCAGCAGCCTGGGACAGGGGCTGAGGGCAACTAATGAAAAACTGTTTTTT. Encoded protein: CASSLGQGLRATNEKLFF.

The chain uses TRBV28 and TRBJ2-5; 9 bases map to TRBD1. The CDR3 consists of 16 residues. The V gene's germline CDR1 is MDHEN and CDR2 SYDVKM. The junction had 9 bases not matched to a gene; V was cut back by 5 bases and J by 2 bases. CDR3 DNA: TGTGCCAGCAGTCCAGGGACAGGGACGCATCAAGAGACCCAGTACTTC. Translation: CASSPGTGTHQETQYF.

Only a few counts were recorded for this clone. The chain employs TRBV18 and TRBJ2-5, with TRBD2 matching 7 bases. Germline V gene sequence: CDR1 KGHSH, CDR2 LQKENI. V dropped 1 base and J dropped 5; count of bases not matched to a gene: 13. This CDR3 spans 17 amino acids. The CDR3 DNA follows: TGTGCCAGCTCACCACGGATATCCGGGACTACGGGGGAGACCCAGTACTTC. This gives the protein CASSPRISGTTGETQYF.

V and J are TRBV9 and TRBJ2-2, with 9 bases lining up with TRBD1. With 0 bases clipped from V and 5 bases from J, the junction kept 5 bases outside the gene matches. The CDR3 contains 16 residues. Per germline, CDR1 SGDLS and CDR2 YYNGEE. The CDR3 sequence: CASSVGYRGPTGELFF. In nucleotides, the CDR3 is TGTGCCAGCAGCGTAGGATACAGGGGGCCGACCGGGGAGCTGTTTTTT.

This clone was counted a single time. The chain links TRBV7-8 to TRBJ2-1, with 10 bases fitting TRBD1. The CDR3 totals 18 residues. Germline CDR1 reads SGHVS; CDR2 reads FQNEAQ. V shed 2 bases, J shed 5 bases, and the junction held 12 bases outside the gene matches. CDR3 nucleotides: TGTGCCAGCAGCTTAATAAGGGACAGGGGAGACCTAAACAATGAGCAGTTCTTC. Translation gives CASSLIRDRGDLNNEQFF. Using reference TRBV7-8 and TRBJ2-1 for the parts outside the CDR3, the full variable domain is GAGVSQSPRYKVAKRGQDVALRCDPISGHVSLFWYQQALGQGPEFLTYFQNEAQLDKSGLPSDRFFAERPEGSVSTLKIQRTQQEDSAVYLCASSLIRDRGDLNNEQFFGPGTRLTVL.

This clone was detected once. The chain links TRBV15 to TRBJ2-7, with 9 bases matching TRBD1. With V trimmed by 5 bases and J by 0 bases, 8 bases remained unmatched. This CDR3 is 16 amino acids long. Germline CDR1 is LNHNV and CDR2 is YYDKDF (reference sequence). This CDR3 is CATSRRTGASSYEQYF. The CDR3 DNA reads TGTGCCACCAGCCGAAGGACAGGGGCGAGCTCCTACGAGCAGTACTTC.

As for this clone: The same CDR3 is also encoded by other DNA sequences in this sample. The rearrangement joins TRBV5-1 to TRBJ1-1; D is unclear. The germline CDR1 and CDR2 sequences are SGHRS and YFSETQ. The CDR3 consists of 13 residues. V was pared by 0 bases and J by 2 bases, with 5 bases between. CDR3: CASSLGGNTEAFF. The CDR3 DNA follows: TGCGCCAGCAGCTTGGGCGGTAACACTGAAGCTTTCTTT.

V is TRBV27 and J is TRBJ1-1; 7 nucleotides align to TRBD1. V shed 5 bases, J shed 4 bases, and the junction held 7 bases outside the gene matches. The germline gives CDR1 MNHEY, CDR2 SMNVEV (reference sequence). The CDR3 totals 14 residues. The CDR3 loop is CASSPDRVATEAFF. In DNA, the CDR3 is TGTGCCAGCAGTCCCGACAGGGTGGCCACTGAAGCTTTCTTT.

The table lists this clone with a few counts. The chain combines TRBV28 with TRBJ2-2, with TRBD1 as a possible D gene (5 bases). The CDR3 runs to 13 residues. V was cut by 5 bases and J by 6 bases, with 10 bases left in between. Germline CDR1 reads MDHEN; CDR2 reads SYDVKM. CDR3 nucleotides: TGTGCCAGCAGTCCAGGGTACGCCGGGGAGCTGTTTTTT. Encoded protein: CASSPGYAGELFF.

J is TRBJ1-3 and V is TRBV7-2; no clear D gene. Germline V gene lookup returns CDR1 SGHTA and CDR2 FQGNSA. V was pared by 5 bases and J by 6 bases, with 8 bases between. The CDR3 has 12 residues. CDR3 DNA sequence: TGTGCCAGCAGCCCCCGACAAAACACCATATATTTT. Translation gives CASSPRQNTIYF. Full variable domain (rest looked up from reference TRBV7-2 and TRBJ1-3): GAGVSQSPSNKVTEKGKDVELRCDPISGHTALYWYRQSLGQGLEFLIYFQGNSAPDKSGLPSDRFSAERTGGSVSTLTIQRTQQEDSAVYLCASSPRQNTIYFGEGSWLTVV.

This clone was observed a single time. The V and J genes are TRBV5-1 and TRBJ2-5; maybe TRBD2 (7 bases). Per germline, CDR1 SGHRS and CDR2 YFSETQ. V was shortened by 0 bases and J by 5 bases, with 17 bases between the two germline ends. CDR3 length equals 16 residues. DNA of the CDR3: TGCGCCAGCAGCTTGGAGAGCGGGACGAGGGGGGAGACCCAGTACTTC. Translating gives CASSLESGTRGETQYF.

The chain combines TRBV18 with TRBJ1-1; TRBD1 agrees at 12 bases. This CDR3 contains 17 residues. Germline values: CDR1 KGHSH, CDR2 LQKENI. Trimming at V came to 3 bases and at J to 6 bases, leaving 11 bases not matched to a gene. This chain's CDR3 is CASSPRDRGLSLAEAFF. The CDR3 bases are TGTGCCAGCTCACCCCGGGACAGGGGGCTTAGTTTGGCTGAAGCTTTCTTT.

This clone was recorded only once. This chain uses TRBV24-1 with TRBJ2-1; tentatively, D is TRBD1 (6 bases). Germline V lookup: CDR1 KGHDR, CDR2 SFDVKD. The CDR3 contains 18 residues. Between the trimmed V and J ends, which lost 3 bases and 0 bases, there was a span of 17 bases. The CDR3: CATSDPLSDRSSYNEQFF. The CDR3 DNA reads TGTGCCACCAGTGATCCATTATCGGACAGAAGCTCCTACAATGAGCAGTTCTTC.

This clone was observed a few times. The DNA for the CDR3 is TGTGCCAGCAGTTTAGATCGTCTCGGGGTACAGCATTTT. It specifies CASSLDRLGVQHF. The chain employs TRBV12-3 or TRBV12-4 and TRBJ1-5; no reliable D call. Trimming took off 1 base at V and 13 bases at J, with 14 bases between the two ends. The CDR3 totals 13 residues.

This rearrangement joins TRBV5-1 to TRBJ2-3, with a tentative D call TRBD2 (5 bases). V gave up 4 bases and J gave up 7 bases, with 22 bases separating them. This CDR3 has 16 amino acids. The germline V gene has CDR1 SGHRS and CDR2 YFSETQ. As DNA, the CDR3 is TGCGCCAGCAGCCCGACTAAGGGCGGCCTCGGGAATACGCAGTATTTT. Translating gives CASSPTKGGLGNTQYF.

The CDR3 reads CAISQGFYSYNEQFF. The CDR3 DNA reads TGTGCCATCAGTCAGGGTTTCTACTCCTACAATGAGCAGTTCTTC. The chain links TRBV10-3 to TRBJ2-1; D perhaps matches TRBD1 (5 bases). The CDR3 length is 15 residues. The germline CDR1 and CDR2 sequences are ENHRY and SYGVKD. V lost 5 bases to trimming and J lost 0 bases, with 11 bases between them.

The J gene is TRBJ2-3, the V gene TRBV29-1; 8 bases agree with TRBD2. CDR1 SQVTM and CDR2 ANQGSEA come from the germline V gene. This CDR3 region has 16 residues. V shed 5 bases, J shed 5 bases, and the junction held 15 bases outside the gene matches. DNA for the CDR3: TGCAGCGTTATCTTTTGGAGGCGGGGGGAGGGAGATACGCAGTATTTT. Amino acid sequence: CSVIFWRRGEGDTQYF.

This chain joins TRBV5-1 and TRBJ2-3; possibly TRBD1 for D (8 bases). This CDR3 contains 13 residues. V lost 9 bases to trimming and J lost 6 bases, with 17 bases between them. Germline-derived CDR1 and CDR2 are SGHRS and YFSETQ. In nucleotides, the CDR3 is TGCGCCACCTATGGACAGGGAGGGGATACGCAGTATTTT. It yields the protein CATYGQGGDTQYF.

This clone appeared a single time. The J gene is TRBJ2-1, the V gene TRBV28; D may be TRBD2 (6 bases). Germline CDR1 MDHEN, CDR2 SYDVKM. The V gene lost 7 bases and the J gene lost 4 bases, with 26 bases spanning the gap. The CDR3 consists of 18 residues. CDR3 in DNA: TGTGCCAGCATCGCTTTGACGGGGATGGCGGGATTGTACAATGAGCAGTTCTTC. Amino acid sequence: CASIALTGMAGLYNEQFF.

This clone was counted once. J is TRBJ2-1 and V is TRBV9, with D possibly TRBD2 on 5 matching bases. V was shortened by 0 bases and J by 9 bases, with 7 bases between the two germline ends. Per the germline V gene, CDR1 is SGDLS and CDR2 is YYNGEE. The CDR3 is 12 amino acids. The CDR3 DNA sequence: TGTGCCAGCAGCGTAGTAGGAGGTGAGCAGTTCTTC. Protein sequence: CASSVVGGEQFF.